The 10 T cell receptor beta chains below were found in one sample sequenced in a study of T cells in women clearing cervical HPV infection. TCRdb keeps only in-frame clones here, not all; method: immunoSEQ multiplex PCR. This sample carries around 48,000 clones, with roughly 1.5% going to the ten biggest clones. Sequenced sample: blood buffy coat. These receptors originate from a woman between 18 and 70 years old with a cervical HPV16 infection that either progressed to CIN3+ or cleared (not recorded which).

In the case of this clone: The read ends 3 residues before the CDR3 terminus; that terminus is restored from the germline J gene. The chain couples TRBV19 to TRBJ1-2, with 7 bases that match TRBD1. V shed 9 bases and J 3 bases; nucleotides not matched to a gene: 4. The V gene's germline CDR1 is LNHDA and CDR2 SQIVND (reference sequence). This CDR3 spans 12 amino acids. CDR3 bases read: TGTGCCAGCAGGGGGGACCACTATGGC. Translated, it gives CASRGDHYG. The entire CDR3 protein is CASRGDHYGYTF.

In regard to this clone: The CDR3 goes on 3 residues after the read ends, and that part is filled in from the germline J gene. V and J are TRBV20-1 and TRBJ1-1; D is unresolved. Germline-derived CDR1 and CDR2 are DFQATT and SNEGSKA (reference sequence). There are 10 residues in the CDR3. CDR3 loop: CSALDNKAFF. Partial CDR3 DNA: TGCAGTGCCCTAGATAACAAA.

As for this clone: The CDR3 is cut off 3 residues early in the read; its end comes from the germline J gene. The chain carries TRBV20-1 and TRBJ1-1; D is perhaps TRBD1 (5 bases). The germline gives CDR1 DFQATT, CDR2 SNEGSKA (reference sequence). The V and J ends lost 2 bases and 0 bases respectively, with 10 bases between them. CDR3 length: 14 amino acids. The CDR3 sequence: CSARRAGMNTEAFF. Incomplete CDR3 DNA: TGCAGTGCTAGAAGGGCAGGGATGAACACTGAA.

As to this clone: The read terminates 3 residues before the CDR3 end, so the remaining end is supplied by the germline J gene. The chain recombines TRBV30 with TRBJ1-1; D is unresolved. Per the germline V gene, CDR1 is GTSNPN and CDR2 is SVGIG (reference sequence). The CDR3 consists of 12 residues. CDR3 region: CAWSMARDVAFF. CDR3 bases read: TGTGCCTGGAGTATGGCTAGAGATGTA.

Turning to this clone: Read sequence stops 3 residues before the CDR3 end, and the germline J gene provides the missing end. The V call is TRBV7-9, the J call TRBJ2-1; D unclear. CDR3 length: 14 residues. Per the germline V gene, CDR1 is SEHNR and CDR2 is FQNEAQ (reference sequence). V dropped 2 bases and J dropped 4 bases, with 9 bases sitting between them. CDR3 bases read: TGTGCCAGCAGCTTACTCAGAGTATACAATGAG. Protein product: CASSLLRVYNE. The CDR3 reads in full as CASSLLRVYNEQFF.

Concerning this clone itself: With the read ending 3 residues before the CDR3 end, the germline J gene is used to fill in that end. The rearrangement uses TRBV27 and TRBJ2-1, with D uncertain. The V end lost 10 bases, the J end lost 4 bases, and 8 bases lay between the germline ends. This CDR3 contains 11 residues. Germline CDR1 is MNHEY and CDR2 is SMNVEV (reference sequence). Here the CDR3 reads CATTDYNEQFF. The CDR3 bases that were read are TGTGCCACCACAGATTACAATGAG.

Comment on this clone: The read halts 3 residues ahead of the CDR3 end, with the missing end drawn from the germline J gene. The genes are TRBV7-6 and TRBJ2-2, with D possibly being TRBD1 (6 bases). V was shortened by 3 bases and J by 4 bases, with 9 bases between the two germline ends. There are 14 residues in the CDR3. Germline V lookup: CDR1 SGHVS, CDR2 FNYEAQ. The CDR3 DNA, read in part, is TGTGCCAGCAGCTTTGGGACAATCACCGGGGAG. Translated, it gives CASSFGTITGE. The full CDR3 protein is CASSFGTITGELFF.

Regarding this clone: The sequenced fragment ends 3 residues before the CDR3 boundary, so the rest is inferred from the germline J gene. V is TRBV5-1 and J is TRBJ1-1, with TRBD1 as a possible D gene (6 bases). Deletions cut 4 bases from V and 1 base from J, with 11 bases between. Germline assignment: CDR1 SGHRS and CDR2 YFSETQ. The CDR3 length is 14 residues. CDR3 region: CASSPGQPNTEAFF. The CDR3 DNA, read in part, is TGCGCCAGCAGCCCGGGACAACCGAACACTGAA.

As regards this clone: The DNA ends 3 residues before the CDR3 does, and the rest of the CDR3 is filled in from the germline J gene. The chain combines TRBV7-3 with TRBJ2-5, with D possibly TRBD1 on 6 matching bases. The CDR3 length is 15 residues. Germline loops: CDR1 SGHTA, CDR2 FQGTGA. Trimming took 1 base from V and 0 from J, leaving 9 bases between them. The DNA read from the CDR3 is TGTGCCAGCAGCTTAAGTGGACAGAACCAAGAGACC. Its translation is CASSLSGQNQET. The entire CDR3 protein reads CASSLSGQNQETQYF.

With respect to this clone: The observed sequence ends 3 residues before the CDR3 terminus, with the missing tail filled in from the germline J gene. This chain links TRBV6-2 or TRBV6-3 with TRBJ2-7; the D call may be TRBD1 or TRBD2 (5 bases each). V was trimmed by 0 bases and J by 6 bases, leaving 15 bases between them. The CDR3 runs 15 residues. Germline values: CDR1 MNHEY, CDR2 SVGEGT. The CDR3 protein is CASSYSRAGKGEQYF. The sequenced part of the CDR3 DNA is TGTGCCAGCAGTTACTCGAGGGCAGGGAAGGGCGAG.